A single sample gave rise to the 18 T cell receptor beta chains below, sequenced in a study of T cell changes during pregnancy in multiple sclerosis. Sequencing was performed with immunoSEQ multiplex PCR; in TCRdb, only in-frame clones are kept and a portion is missing. The data hold tens of thousands of clones, with 85% to 95% observed a single time. The sequences come from peripheral blood, collected in the second trimester of pregnancy. These TCRs come from a female donor with multiple sclerosis, enrolled in a pregnancy study.

The V call is TRBV5-6, the J call TRBJ2-7, with a possible D match to TRBD2 (6 bases). Germline V gene data show CDR1 as SGHDT and CDR2 as YYEEEE. Trimming left V 2 bases short and J 2 bases short, with 14 bases between. This CDR3 spans 15 amino acids. For the CDR3, the DNA is TGTGCCAGCAGCTTTCGGGACTTTCCCGCCTACGAGCAGTACTTC. Amino acids: CASSFRDFPAYEQYF.

The rearrangement uses TRBV29-1 and TRBJ2-3; D might be TRBD2 (7 bases). This CDR3 region has 14 residues. V was shortened by 8 bases and J by 6 bases, with 21 bases between the two germline ends. Germline-derived CDR1 and CDR2 are SQVTM and ANQGSEA. The CDR3 sequence: CSTRRGGARDTQYF. The DNA of the CDR3 is TGCAGCACCCGCCGTGGGGGGGCGCGGGATACGCAGTATTTT.

The chain couples TRBV11-2 to TRBJ2-7; D possibly corresponds to TRBD2 (7 bases). Germline CDR1 and CDR2: SGHAT and FQNNGV. The CDR3 totals 15 residues. Trimming removed 5 bases from V and 2 bases from J, with 16 bases in between. The DNA of the CDR3 is TGTGCCAGCAGCCTAAGGGGGGGGGCCCCCTACGAGCAGTACTTC. Translation gives CASSLRGGAPYEQYF.

The V and J genes are TRBV2 and TRBJ2-2, with a weak D call TRBD1 (6 bases). The CDR3 length is 15 residues. Germline loops: CDR1 SNHLY, CDR2 FYNNEI. The V gene lost 2 bases and the J gene lost 1 base, with 8 bases spanning the gap. This CDR3 is CASSEQGQNTGELFF. In DNA form, the CDR3 reads TGTGCCAGCAGTGAACAGGGACAGAACACCGGGGAGCTGTTTTTT.

The V gene is TRBV2, the J gene TRBJ2-5, with a tentative D call TRBD1 (7 bases). V shed 4 bases and J shed 7 bases, with 13 bases lying between them. The V gene's germline CDR1 is SNHLY and CDR2 FYNNEI. This CDR3 is 13 amino acids long. CDR3 protein: CASSVDRDWTQYF. The DNA of the CDR3 is TGTGCCAGCAGTGTCGACAGGGACTGGACCCAGTACTTC.

This clone has just one count. This chain uses TRBV4-2 with TRBJ2-7; no clear D gene. Between the trimmed V and J ends, which lost 0 bases and 4 bases, there was a span of 13 bases. Germline V gene sequence: CDR1 LGHNA, CDR2 YNFKEQ. CDR3 length equals 15 residues. The CDR3 spells CASSQDAQNLYEQYF. The CDR3 DNA sequence: TGTGCCAGCAGCCAAGATGCCCAGAATCTTTACGAGCAGTACTTC.

V gene TRBV5-1 combines with J gene TRBJ2-3; no definite D call. Trimming took off 0 bases at V and 5 bases at J, with 4 bases between the two ends. CDR1 is SGHRS and CDR2 is YFSETQ in the germline V gene. The CDR3 sequence is 12 residues long. The CDR3 sequence is CASSLALDTQYF. CDR3 coding DNA: TGCGCCAGCAGCTTGGCACTAGATACGCAGTATTTT.

The chain carries TRBV6-4 and TRBJ2-7, with D unclear. Germline CDR1 is MRHNA and CDR2 is SNTAGT. The CDR3 consists of 18 residues. V shed 2 bases and J shed 4 bases, with 24 bases lying between them. The CDR3 spells CASSDTDSKEHLPYEQYF. CDR3 sequence (DNA): TGTGCCAGCAGTGACACCGACTCGAAGGAGCACCTTCCATACGAGCAGTACTTC.

The chain couples TRBV28 to TRBJ2-7; D ambiguous. V lost 7 bases to trimming and J lost 0 bases, with 10 bases between them. CDR3 length: 13 residues. Germline V gene data show CDR1 as MDHEN and CDR2 as SYDVKM. CDR3 nucleotides: TGTGCCAGCACTCGCCGAGTCTCCTACGAGCAGTACTTC. Translating it yields CASTRRVSYEQYF.

The chain employs TRBV6-5 and TRBJ2-5, with D perhaps TRBD2 (5 bases). The V gene's germline CDR1 is MNHEY and CDR2 SVGAGI. V dropped 5 bases and J dropped 5 bases, with 15 bases sitting between them. This CDR3 has 14 residues. CDR3 sequence: CASSPGLPAETQYF. DNA of the CDR3: TGTGCCAGCAGTCCCGGACTCCCTGCCGAGACCCAGTACTTC.

V is TRBV5-6 and J is TRBJ2-1; D is perhaps TRBD2 (6 bases). Germline V CDR1 and CDR2: SGHDT, YYEEEE. The CDR3 loop spans 14 amino acids. Between the trimmed V and J ends, which lost 7 bases and 5 bases, there was a span of 16 bases. CDR3 protein: CASLRESRNNEQFF. The DNA for the CDR3 is TGTGCCAGCTTGCGGGAAAGCAGAAACAATGAGCAGTTCTTC.

The chain recombines TRBV5-1 with TRBJ1-1; D may be TRBD1 (5 bases). The CDR3 has 14 amino acids. V dropped 6 bases and J dropped 1 base, with 13 bases sitting between them. Germline CDR1 reads SGHRS; CDR2 reads YFSETQ. In DNA, the CDR3 is TGCGCCAGCACCACCCAGGGAGGGAACACTGAAGCTTTCTTT. Its translation is CASTTQGGNTEAFF.

Points on this clone: Other DNA sequences in the same sample also yield this CDR3. The V call is TRBV25-1, the J call TRBJ2-1, with D hard to call. The germline CDR1 and CDR2 sequences are MGHDK and SYGVNS. The ends were cut back, 4 bases at V and 0 bases at J, with 13 bases in the middle. The CDR3 has 16 residues. This CDR3 reads CASSAHSGSSYNEQFF. In nucleotides, the CDR3 is TGTGCCAGCAGTGCTCACTCAGGTAGCTCCTACAATGAGCAGTTCTTC.

The rearrangement joins TRBV5-4 to TRBJ1-1, with D possibly TRBD1 on 6 matching bases. CDR1 and CDR2 from the germline V gene are SGHNT and YYREEE (reference sequence). Trimming removed 7 bases at V and 0 bases at J, with 19 bases between. This CDR3 has 16 residues. CDR3 residues: CASGPGTSGMNTEAFF. CDR3 nucleotides: TGTGCCAGCGGCCCCGGGACATCGGGGATGAACACTGAAGCTTTCTTT. The entire variable domain, with the rest obtained from reference TRBV5-4 and TRBJ1-1, is as follows: ETGVTQSPTHLIKTRGQQVTLRCSSQSGHNTVSWYQQALGQGPQFIFQYYREEENGRGNFPPRFSGLQFPNYSSELNVNALELDDSALYLCASGPGTSGMNTEAFFGQGTRLTVV.

This rearrangement joins TRBV4-2 to TRBJ1-4; TRBD1 is a possible D gene (5 bases). The CDR3 spans 16 residues. The ends were cut back, 4 bases at V and 0 bases at J, with 12 bases in the middle. Germline V CDR1 and CDR2: LGHNA, YNFKEQ. CDR3 loop: CASSPQDVTTNEKLFF. The CDR3 nucleotides read TGTGCCAGCAGCCCACAGGACGTCACAACTAATGAAAAACTGTTTTTT.

V is TRBV12-5 and J is TRBJ2-7, with 7 bases identical to TRBD2. The V segment lost 1 base and the J segment 5 bases; nucleotides outside the gene matches: 5. The CDR3 length is 14 residues. Germline CDR1 reads LGHNT; CDR2 reads FRNRAP. The CDR3 nucleotides read TGTGCTAGTGGTTTGGGCGGGGGAAGCAACGAGCAGTACTTC. Translating gives CASGLGGGSNEQYF.

In this sample, this clone turned up once. V is TRBV5-6 and J is TRBJ1-5, with 8 bases fitting TRBD1. V lost 3 bases to trimming and J lost 9 bases; unmatched junction nucleotides: 5. CDR1 SGHDT and CDR2 YYEEEE come from the germline V gene. This CDR3 has 13 amino acids. CDR3 sequence (DNA): TGTGCCAGCAGCTCCGGGACAGGCTCGCCCCAGCATTTT. Its translation is CASSSGTGSPQHF.

The V and J genes are TRBV7-9 and TRBJ2-1; maybe TRBD1 (7 bases). The V and J ends lost 3 bases and 7 bases respectively, with 13 bases between them. The CDR3 is 14 amino acids. Per germline, CDR1 SEHNR and CDR2 FQNEAQ (reference sequence). CDR3 loop: CASSLEGAGNEQFF. The DNA for the CDR3 is TGTGCCAGCAGCTTGGAGGGGGCGGGAAATGAGCAGTTCTTC.